Below, 3 T cell receptor beta chains from the same sample are listed, as sequenced in a study of blood T cell repertoires in COVID-19. Sequenced by immunoSEQ multiplex PCR; TCRdb stores in-frame clones only, minus some. Found here are 300,000 or so clones, about 82% of them singletons; the top ten hold about 1.7%. Specimen: peripheral blood. Source of these receptors: a woman in her forties or fifties with acute or convalescent COVID-19.

The rearrangement links TRBV27 to TRBJ2-1; D gene ambiguous. V gave up 10 bases and J gave up 9 bases, with 10 bases separating them. From germline, CDR1 is MNHEY and CDR2 SMNVEV (reference sequence). There are 10 residues in the CDR3. CDR3 region: CATPRGEQFF. As DNA, the CDR3 is TGTGCCACCCCGAGAGGTGAGCAGTTCTTC.

This rearrangement joins TRBV6-5 to TRBJ1-1; a possible D gene is TRBD1 (6 bases). Germline V gives CDR1 MNHEY, CDR2 SVGAGI. The CDR3 is 14 residues long. V gave up 8 bases and J gave up 1 base, with 14 bases separating them. CDR3 protein: CASRSIGGNTEAFF. The CDR3 DNA follows: TGTGCCAGCCGTTCAATAGGGGGGAACACTGAAGCTTTCTTT.

J is TRBJ2-1 and V is TRBV11-3; D is perhaps TRBD1 (5 bases). The CDR3 runs 13 residues. Trimming removed 3 bases at V and 6 bases at J, with 9 bases between. Looked up from germline, CDR1 is SGHNT and CDR2 is YENEEA. In DNA form, the CDR3 reads TGTGCCAGCAGCTTGGGGCCTTTCAATGAGCAGTTCTTC. Protein sequence: CASSLGPFNEQFF.